In its sample, the clone carrying this TCR beta chain was seen many times. What it binds is not known. Germline lookup yields CDR1 DFQATT and CDR2 SNEGSKA (reference sequence). There are 14 residues in the CDR3. V shed 6 bases and J shed 2 bases, with 14 bases lying between them. 5'RACE generated cDNA with 10-nucleotide random UMIs. TCRdb processed the 5' RACE reads anew with MiXCR; each CDR3 protein has one entry. This table holds tens of thousands of distinct CDR3 sequences, around 3.9% found once. The data are from a study of neurological immune-mediated disorders. Study results and limitations: It was HTLV-1-associated myelopathy that showed the most TCR clonal expansion, while multiple sclerosis showed the least, falling below healthy controls.

The chain combines TRBV20-1 with TRBJ1-5; D is uncertain. The clonotype was recovered from a man between 25 and 39 years old with multiple sclerosis. The sequenced sample consisted of PBMCs. CDR3 loop: CSASEKWGNQPQHF. For the CDR3, the DNA is TGCAGTGCGTCGGAGAAGTGGGGCAATCAGCCCCAGCATTTT.